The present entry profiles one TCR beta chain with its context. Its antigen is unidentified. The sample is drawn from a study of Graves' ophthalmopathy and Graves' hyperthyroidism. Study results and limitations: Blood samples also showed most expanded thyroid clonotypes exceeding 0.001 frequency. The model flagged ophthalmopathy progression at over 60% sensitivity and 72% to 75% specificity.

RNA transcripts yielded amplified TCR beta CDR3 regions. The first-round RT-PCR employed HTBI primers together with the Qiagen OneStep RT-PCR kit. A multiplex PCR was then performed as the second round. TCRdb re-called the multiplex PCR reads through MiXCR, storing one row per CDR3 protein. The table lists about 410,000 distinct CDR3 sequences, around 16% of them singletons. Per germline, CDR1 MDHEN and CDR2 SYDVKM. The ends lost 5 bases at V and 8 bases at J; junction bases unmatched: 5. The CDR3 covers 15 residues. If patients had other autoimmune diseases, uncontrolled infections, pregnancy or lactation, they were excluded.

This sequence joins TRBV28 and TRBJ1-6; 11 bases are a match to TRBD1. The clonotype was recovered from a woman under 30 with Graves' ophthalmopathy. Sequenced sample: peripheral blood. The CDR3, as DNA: TGTGCCAGCAGTCAGGACAGGGGGCGGGATTCACCCCTCCACTTT. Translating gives CASSQDRGRDSPLHF.